The rows below give T cell receptor beta chains drawn from one sample of a study of cytomegalovirus exposure and HLA in healthy donors. Some clones are missing from TCRdb's copy, which holds only in-frame ones; the method was immunoSEQ multiplex PCR. Among about 160,000 clones listed, roughly 80% were seen once. Sequencing was performed on PBMCs. These receptors were obtained from a man aged 45-65 years in good health and CMV-seropositive. Each CDR3 is given with its conserved first and last residue. Fields, in order: CDR3 protein, V gene, J gene.

CDR3aa: CASSLGPGNLNEKLFF
v_gene: TRBV5-1
j_gene: TRBJ1-4

CDR3aa: CASSYSSVNTEAFF
v_gene: TRBV6-5
j_gene: TRBJ1-1

CDR3aa: CASSLYGDYEQYF
v_gene: TRBV5-4
j_gene: TRBJ2-7

CDR3aa: CATSTRTGQIYPNQPQHF
v_gene: TRBV15
j_gene: TRBJ1-5

CDR3aa: CASSQVTSQPQHF
v_gene: TRBV4-1
j_gene: TRBJ1-5

CDR3aa: CASSLGRQGNYGYTF
v_gene: TRBV13
j_gene: TRBJ1-2

CDR3aa: CASMSYDEKLFF
v_gene: TRBV11-2
j_gene: TRBJ1-4

CDR3aa: CASSSGGVGVLYF
v_gene: TRBV7-6
j_gene: TRBJ1-3

CDR3aa: CASRRGTGEHYGYTF
v_gene: TRBV6-1
j_gene: TRBJ1-2

CDR3aa: CASSQPQGVGQPQHF
v_gene: TRBV4-2
j_gene: TRBJ1-5

CDR3aa: CASSQELSGTQYF
v_gene: TRBV4-3
j_gene: TRBJ2-5

CDR3aa: CASSVASPGGPQETQYF
v_gene: TRBV9
j_gene: TRBJ2-5

CDR3aa: CASSEASGQGNSPLHF
v_gene: TRBV6-1
j_gene: TRBJ1-6

CDR3aa: CASSTGVGEQYF
v_gene: TRBV7-2
j_gene: TRBJ2-7

CDR3aa: CASSGGQGVYEQYF
v_gene: TRBV9
j_gene: TRBJ2-7

CDR3aa: CASSLGPPWGSGTSTDTQYF
v_gene: TRBV13
j_gene: TRBJ2-3

CDR3aa: CAIHPVLTGGSGYTF
v_gene: TRBV6-1
j_gene: TRBJ1-2

CDR3aa: CASSLRGQGEYEQYF
v_gene: TRBV9
j_gene: TRBJ2-7

CDR3aa: CASSSTENIQYF
v_gene: TRBV6-5
j_gene: TRBJ2-4

CDR3aa: CASTPEGRDYGYTF
v_gene: TRBV19
j_gene: TRBJ1-2

CDR3aa: CASSEAAGVLTGELFF
v_gene: TRBV2
j_gene: TRBJ2-2

CDR3aa: CASSLYYAAYEQYF
v_gene: TRBV5-1
j_gene: TRBJ2-7

CDR3aa: CASSNGRVGEQYF
v_gene: TRBV27
j_gene: TRBJ2-7

CDR3aa: CASSPGRGGRTGELFF
v_gene: TRBV11-3
j_gene: TRBJ2-2

CDR3aa: CASSPKTGGNFEQYF
v_gene: TRBV18
j_gene: TRBJ2-7

CDR3aa: CARTGQGLVTNYGYTF
v_gene: TRBV21-1
j_gene: TRBJ1-2

CDR3aa: CASRRQESGNTEAFF
v_gene: TRBV19
j_gene: TRBJ1-1

CDR3aa: CASSQEGQVRADTQYF
v_gene: TRBV4-3
j_gene: TRBJ2-3

CDR3aa: CAISDYGQDKGYTF
v_gene: TRBV10-3
j_gene: TRBJ1-2

CDR3aa: CASSPFSGLADNEQFF
v_gene: TRBV18
j_gene: TRBJ2-1

CDR3aa: CASSQDPSGGNEQFF
v_gene: TRBV4-2
j_gene: TRBJ2-1

CDR3aa: CASSGGLGGNREAQYF
v_gene: TRBV5-4
j_gene: TRBJ2-3

CDR3aa: CASAGDNGNQPQHF
v_gene: TRBV5-5
j_gene: TRBJ1-5

CDR3aa: CASSFSSGRETQYF
v_gene: TRBV5-1
j_gene: TRBJ2-5

CDR3aa: CASSLSGTYNEQFF
v_gene: TRBV7-2
j_gene: TRBJ2-1

CDR3aa: CASRASTGAHEQYF
v_gene: TRBV2
j_gene: TRBJ2-7

CDR3aa: CASSQDTGNYGYTF
v_gene: TRBV4-1
j_gene: TRBJ1-2

CDR3aa: CASSLVTGIVHEQFF
v_gene: TRBV19
j_gene: TRBJ2-1

CDR3aa: CASAWRGGNTGELFF
v_gene: TRBV27
j_gene: TRBJ2-2

CDR3aa: CASSPRGTGITNYGYTF
v_gene: TRBV7-2
j_gene: TRBJ1-2

CDR3aa: CASWDRQAPSGYTF
v_gene: TRBV28
j_gene: TRBJ1-2

CDR3aa: CASTADRLYSNQPQHF
v_gene: TRBV2
j_gene: TRBJ1-5

CDR3aa: CASSGYRGYGYTF
v_gene: TRBV7-9
j_gene: TRBJ1-2

CDR3aa: CASSKPGTGNYEQYF
v_gene: TRBV27
j_gene: .

CDR3aa: CASSPRWGAGELFF
v_gene: TRBV4-3
j_gene: TRBJ2-2

CDR3aa: CATGLYQETQYF
v_gene: TRBV5-6
j_gene: TRBJ2-5

CDR3aa: CASSQALKRGPNYGYTF
v_gene: TRBV4-1
j_gene: TRBJ1-2

CDR3aa: CAIMGQSSGGPGGYNEQFF
v_gene: TRBV10-3
j_gene: TRBJ2-1

CDR3aa: CAMRAGTYEQYF
v_gene: TRBV30
j_gene: TRBJ2-7

CDR3aa: CASSSGGSPYNEQFF
v_gene: TRBV7-2
j_gene: TRBJ2-1

CDR3aa: CASSQDIASGLPYEQYF
v_gene: TRBV4-3
j_gene: TRBJ2-7

CDR3aa: CASSLGAIGTEAFF
v_gene: TRBV7-2
j_gene: TRBJ1-1

CDR3aa: CASSQPGEETQYF
v_gene: TRBV4-3
j_gene: TRBJ2-5

CDR3aa: CASSLSGQGIYTGELFF
v_gene: TRBV7-3
j_gene: TRBJ2-2

CDR3aa: CASSLADYGYTF
v_gene: TRBV5-6
j_gene: TRBJ1-2

CDR3aa: CASSLGHSYNEQFF
v_gene: TRBV5-6
j_gene: TRBJ2-1